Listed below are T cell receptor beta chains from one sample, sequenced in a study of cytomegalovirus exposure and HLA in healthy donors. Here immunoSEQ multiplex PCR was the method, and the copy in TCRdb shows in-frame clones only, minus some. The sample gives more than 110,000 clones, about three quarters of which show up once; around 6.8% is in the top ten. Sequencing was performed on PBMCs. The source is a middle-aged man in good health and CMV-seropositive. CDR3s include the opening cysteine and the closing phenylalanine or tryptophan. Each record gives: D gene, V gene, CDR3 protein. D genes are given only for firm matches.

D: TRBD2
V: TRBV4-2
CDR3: CASSQELGLAGYRPQYF

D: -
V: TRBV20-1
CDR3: CRAPGQETQYF

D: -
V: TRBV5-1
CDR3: CASSLDLSGANVLTF

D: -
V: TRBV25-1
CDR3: CASSAGHRTDTQYF

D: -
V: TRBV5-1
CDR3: CASSLVGDTSNEKLFF

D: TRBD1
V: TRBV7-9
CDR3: CASSLNEQGASGYTF

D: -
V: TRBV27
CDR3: CASSSSGATNEKLFF

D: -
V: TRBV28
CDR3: CASSETGWVEKLFF

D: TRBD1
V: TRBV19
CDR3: CASTTGTVLEKLFF

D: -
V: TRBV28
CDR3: CASSPGRRGLDTDTQYF

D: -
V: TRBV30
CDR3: CAWSLGAYEQYF

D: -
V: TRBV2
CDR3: CASKVTGAFYNEQFF

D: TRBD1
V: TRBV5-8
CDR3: CASSSDRAQPQHF

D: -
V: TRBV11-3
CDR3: CASSLGTTDRDTQYF

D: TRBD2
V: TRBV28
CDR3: CASAGTTTVEQYF

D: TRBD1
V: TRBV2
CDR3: CASSTNWAGGPTWRNSPLHF

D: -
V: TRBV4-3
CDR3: CASSQDFRSGANVLTF

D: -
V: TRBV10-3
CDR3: CAISEFDSNYGYTF

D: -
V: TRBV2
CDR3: CASSELPLAKNIQYF

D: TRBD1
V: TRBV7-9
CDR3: CASSPQGDRRSYEQYF

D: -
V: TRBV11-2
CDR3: CASSLDPAGYQPQHF

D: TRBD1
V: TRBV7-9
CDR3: CALSALTGPFSPLHF

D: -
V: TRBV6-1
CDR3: CAGDSGSYEQYF